Here is one T cell receptor (beta chain) with its context. Its antigen is still unknown. No much larger clone exists at a distance of one base, and base qualities are not known. The immunoSEQ Assay, a bias-controlled multiplex PCR, was used to amplify TCRbeta CDR3 regions from genomic DNA. The study's processing was this. The number of nucleated cells in each sample was estimated from the amplification of reference gene primers within the assay. To quantify the absolute abundance of each unique TCRbeta CDR3 rearrangement, sequence reads were collapsed and filtered. For each sample, productive Simpson clonality was calculated as the square root of Simpson's diversity index across productive rearrangements. TCRdb stores this immuneACCESS table with in-frame sequences only. Part of the clones is absent; in the studies checked, under half of the shortfall reflects unresolved V genes, and no reason is known for the rest. From that table come the V and J calls and clone size; the DNA was used to work out D and trimming. The table for this sample lists about 110,000 clones; about three quarters of them were counted only once. Together, the top ten hold about 4.3% of the sample.

This specimen comes from a study of blood T cell repertoires in COVID-19 (dated by TCRdb to 2019 to 2021). A note on the overall study: Collaborator samples came from the United States, Italy and Spain and covered acute and convalescent phases of COVID-19. The material from the prospective study consisted of cDNA or gDNA derived from T cells, B-cell-depleted T cells, or PBMCs. A freely available public database, intended as a resource for researchers studying the immune response to SARS-CoV-2, is where the repertoires were released. The dataset comprised deeply sampled blood TCRbeta repertoires from subjects exposed to, actively infected with, or recovered from COVID-19. Where available, HLA class I and class II types were obtained from metadata supplied by the sample provider rather than from assay-based typing. The samples were drawn from two sources: the first 160 participants of the ongoing ImmuneRACE study, and over 1,000 subjects contributed by 6 global collaborators. Sample metadata almost always included a de-identified subject ID, COVID-19 status, age in years and sex.

Inclusive of the bounding cysteine and phenylalanine, the CDR3 is 14 residues long. Only the CDR3 part of the read is kept: 42 bases, read in frame from the first base. V trim: 4 bases; J trim: 7 bases; unmatched bases: 2. Looking up the germline V gene yields CDR1 MNHEY and CDR2 SVGAGI. Points the paper makes about the study in general: How much clinical and demographic metadata was included differed by source and by participant, and the metadata was provided uncurated.

Collaborating institutions collected whole blood in K2EDTA tubes following their own protocols. For TCRbeta analysis, collaborators shipped samples as frozen whole blood, isolated PBMCs, or DNA extracted from either of those sample types. The TCR comes from a man between 65 and 79 years old with acute or convalescent COVID-19. The sequence is built from TRBV6-5 and TRBJ2-1, with 12 bases in between that match TRBD1. Sample: peripheral blood. The DNA sequence is TGTGCCAGCAGTTTGGGACAGGGGGCAAATGAGCAGTTCTTC. This codes for CASSLGQGANEQFF.